This entry is about one T cell receptor beta chain. This sample was taken from a study of CD8 T cells in Susac syndrome. Reverse transcription of 0.5 to 1 ug RNA was performed with random hexamers. An immunoSEQ multiplex PCR generated amplified TCR beta CDR3 products spanning 54 Vbeta and 13 Jbeta. MiXCR was run by TCRdb on the immunoSEQ multiplex PCR reads, yielding one entry per CDR3 protein. Of over 130,000 distinct CDR3 sequences in the sample, roughly 95% were seen once. The germline CDR1 and CDR2 sequences are DFQATT and SNEGSKA (reference sequence). The CDR3 sequence is 14 residues long. With 4 bases clipped from V and 5 bases from J, the junction kept 8 bases outside the gene matches. The multiple sclerosis controls were treatment-naive patients with relapsing-remitting disease that was stable or active. TEMRA cells underwent FACS enrichment and CD8+ and CD4+ T cells underwent negative isolation.

Sequenced material: CD4+ T cells from PBMCs. The receptor's source is a human donor with multiple sclerosis. V usage is TRBV20-1 and J usage is TRBJ2-1; 7 bases map to TRBD2. The CDR3 DNA follows: TGCAGTGCTATGGGGCTAGCGGTGAACAATGAGCAGTTCTTC. Translation: CSAMGLAVNNEQFF.